This TCR beta chain was profiled in a study of T-cell reconstitution after alpha-beta-depleted transplantation in children. Unique molecular identifiers were built into the TCRbeta library. TCRdb re-analysed the PCR reads in MiXCR, keeping a single row per CDR3 protein. Here the sample spans 450,000 to 600,000 distinct CDR3 sequences, around 19% being singletons. The CDR3 length is 12 residues. V was pared by 4 bases and J by 9 bases, with 8 bases between. The germline V gene encodes CDR1 SGHRS and CDR2 YFSETQ. This sequence was found in a human donor who donated a stem cell graft to a child with acute lymphoblastic leukemia. V and J are TRBV5-1 and TRBJ1-6; unclear D gene. This specimen was PBMCs from the stem cell graft donor, taken from the stem cell graft. CDR3 in DNA: TGCGCCAGCAGCCAGGATGGTTCACCCCTCCACTTT. It specifies CASSQDGSPLHF.